Sequencing of this TCR beta chain was carried out in a study of regulatory and conventional T cells in RAG deficiency. Some clones are missing from TCRdb's copy, which holds only in-frame ones; the method was immunoSEQ multiplex PCR. This sample carries 24,000 or so clones, 90% to 95% of them seen once, and the ten largest clones take roughly 0.71%. Germline lookup yields CDR1 MDHEN and CDR2 SYDVKM. The CDR3 is made up of 17 amino acids. The V gene end was trimmed by 6 bases and the J gene end by 7 bases; junction bases not matched to a gene: 16. Genomic DNA came from blood conventional CD4+ T cells gated CD25-low CD127-high. This sample was also put to use in a study of regulatory T cells. From that report: The primer mix had 52 TRBV and 13 TRBJ primers.

The clonotype was recovered from a human donor in good health. Sequencing was carried out using CD4+ T cells sorted from blood. V usage is TRBV28 and J usage is TRBJ2-2; 8 bases fit TRBD2. Here the CDR3 DNA reads TGTGCCAGCAGCCCACTGTCGGGGGGGCCTTTCGGCGGGGAGCTGTTTTTT. This sequence encodes CASSPLSGGPFGGELFF.